Listed below are T cell receptor beta chains from one sample, sequenced in a study of shared clonotypes between healthy human individuals. Profiling relied on immunoSEQ multiplex PCR, and the TCRdb table lists in-frame clones only, not all of them. The sample carries over 95,000 clones, around 65% recorded once. Sequenced sample: memory CD8+ T cells sorted from blood. All receptors derive from a woman in her twenties or thirties in good health. CDR3s include the opening cysteine and the closing phenylalanine or tryptophan. A D gene is named only where the DNA matches it firmly. Rows may omit the clone size; those that give it use once, few, many or a size class.

V	D	J	size	DNA	CDR3
TRBV7-9	NA	TRBJ2-7	NA	TGTGCCAGCAGCGGGGTCGGGGGCCCCAACGAGCAGTACTTC	CASSGVGGPNEQYF
TRBV7-6	TRBD2	TRBJ2-1	NA	TGTGCCAGCAGCCTCCCGACTAGCGGGACCTACAATGAGCAGTTCTTC	CASSLPTSGTYNEQFF
TRBV19	NA	TRBJ2-1	NA	TGTGCCAGTAGTATAGAAGACTGGAGCTCCTACAATGAGCAGTTCTTC	CASSIEDWSSYNEQFF
TRBV7-8	TRBD1	TRBJ2-5	once	TGTGCCAGCAGCGCACCGACAGGGGTTGAGACCCAGTACTTC	CASSAPTGVETQYF
TRBV6-5	TRBD2	TRBJ2-2	NA	TGTGCCAGCAGTTACTCGAGCTGGCGGGGGGCCGGGGAGCTGTTTTTT	CASSYSSWRGAGELFF
TRBV27	TRBD2	TRBJ2-7	NA	TGTGCCAGCAGTGAATTAGCGGGGGCCTACGAGCAGTACTTC	CASSELAGAYEQYF
TRBV5-6	NA	TRBJ2-7	NA	TGTGCCAGCAGCTTGGGGCAGGGGAGATACGAGCAGTACTTC	CASSLGQGRYEQYF
TRBV9	NA	TRBJ1-3	few	TGTGCCAGCAGCGTAGCTTGGGGCACTGGAAACACCATATATTTT	CASSVAWGTGNTIYF
TRBV11-2	NA	TRBJ2-5	NA	TGTGCCAGCAGCTCTTATTCGGGGACGGAGCAGTACTTC	CASSSYSGTEQYF
TRBV7-9	TRBD1	TRBJ2-2	once	TGTGCCAGCAGCCCAGGACCCGGGACAGGGGGCAGTTTAGGGGAGCTGTTTTTT	CASSPGPGTGGSLGELFF
TRBV28	NA	TRBJ2-1	NA	TGTGCCAGCAGTACCCCGGCAGGGCCCATCTACAATGAGCAGTTCTTC	CASSTPAGPIYNEQFF
TRBV6-4	TRBD2	TRBJ2-3	NA	TGTGCCAGCTCTCGGACTAGCGGAAGCACAGATACGCAGTATTTT	CASSRTSGSTDTQYF
TRBV5-1	NA	TRBJ2-3	NA	TGCGCCAGCAGCAGAGGGCTACGTCTTGGGCCCGAGGCAGATACGCAGTATTTT	CASSRGLRLGPEADTQYF
TRBV4-2	NA	TRBJ2-1	NA	TGTGCCAGCAGCCAGGTCCTCGGCCAGAACAATGAGCAGTTCTTC	CASSQVLGQNNEQFF
TRBV27	NA	TRBJ2-5	NA	TGTGCCAGCAGGGCATTACTAGGAGGTGCGGAGACCCAGTACTTC	CASRALLGGAETQYF
TRBV7-6	TRBD2	TRBJ2-7	NA	TGTGCCAGCAGCTTGGGGGGGACGGCCGCTGACGAGCAGTACTTC	CASSLGGTAADEQYF
TRBV5-1	NA	TRBJ2-5	NA	TGCGCCAGCAGCTTCGGGCAGGGCGAGACCCAGTACTTC	CASSFGQGETQYF
TRBV2	TRBD2	TRBJ2-1	NA	TGTGCCAGCAGTGAAACCCTCAGCGGGAGATCCTACAATGAGCAGTTCTTC	CASSETLSGRSYNEQFF